Below, 25 T cell receptor beta chains from the same sample are listed, as sequenced in a study of shared clonotypes between healthy human individuals. Naive CD8 isolation took CD45RO-negative cells positively selected for CCR7 and excluded terminally differentiated effector memory CD45RA+ cells. Here immunoSEQ multiplex PCR was the method, and the copy in TCRdb shows in-frame clones only, minus some. Of about 680,000 clones listed, about 91% were seen once; the top ten hold approximately 22%. The specimen was naive CD8+ T cells sorted from blood. The receptors derive from a man aged 25-45 years in good health.

This chain links TRBV4-2 with TRBJ2-4; possibly TRBD1 for D (5 bases). Germline loops: CDR1 LGHNA, CDR2 YNFKEQ. The CDR3 is 13 amino acids. V lost 1 base, J lost 6 bases, and 7 bases lay in between. CDR3 protein: CASSQVDRNIQYF. CDR3 in DNA: TGTGCCAGCAGCCAAGTTGACAGAAACATTCAGTACTTC.

The rearrangement uses TRBV7-9 and TRBJ2-7; 10 nucleotides align to TRBD1. From germline, CDR1 is SEHNR and CDR2 FQNEAQ (reference sequence). Trimming took 5 bases from V and 7 from J; bases not matched to a gene: 5. The CDR3 sequence is 13 residues long. The CDR3 sequence: CASSQTGGREQYF. The DNA of the CDR3 is TGTGCCAGCAGCCAGACAGGGGGCAGGGAGCAGTACTTC.

This rearrangement joins TRBV11-1 to TRBJ2-1; 7 positions match TRBD1. The germline V gene encodes CDR1 SGHAT and CDR2 FQDESV (reference sequence). This CDR3 comprises 14 residues. V shed 1 base and J 6 bases; nucleotides not matched to a gene: 3. CDR3 in DNA: TGTGCCAGCAGCTTAGGGGACAGTCCCAATGAGCAGTTCTTC. Its protein product is CASSLGDSPNEQFF.

This clone came up once. The V and J genes are TRBV19 and TRBJ2-6, with D possibly being TRBD2 (5 bases). V dropped 3 bases and J dropped 0 bases, with 12 bases sitting between them. The CDR3 has 17 residues. From germline, CDR1 is LNHDA and CDR2 SQIVND (reference sequence). DNA of the CDR3: TGTGCCAGTAGTATTACGGGGTTCGGCTCTGGGGCCAACGTCCTGACTTTC. It specifies CASSITGFGSGANVLTF.

The CDR3 DNA reads as TGTGCCAGCAGTGTATGGGGCTACGAGCAGTACTTC. Its translation is CASSVWGYEQYF. The rearrangement links TRBV2 to TRBJ2-7; unclear D gene. The germline CDR1 and CDR2 sequences are SNHLY and FYNNEI. V was trimmed by 4 bases and J by 3 bases, leaving 7 bases between them. The CDR3 totals 12 residues.

V is TRBV7-2 and J is TRBJ2-1; 7 nucleotides align to TRBD1. Germline CDR1 is SGHTA and CDR2 is FQGNSA. The CDR3 is 12 residues long. With V trimmed by 3 bases and J by 15 bases, 8 bases remained unmatched. CDR3 protein: CASSFSTGIAFF. CDR3 DNA: TGTGCCAGCAGCTTCTCGACAGGGATTGCGTTCTTC.

The chain recombines TRBV7-2 with TRBJ2-3, with 8 positions matching TRBD2. The CDR3 length is 16 residues. CDR1 is SGHTA and CDR2 is FQGNSA in the germline V gene. V dropped 7 bases and J dropped 5; count of bases not matched to a gene: 14. The CDR3 reads CASTSPSALAGDTQYF. CDR3 nucleotide sequence: TGTGCCAGCACCTCCCCCAGTGCGCTAGCGGGAGATACGCAGTATTTT.

The chain recombines TRBV10-3 with TRBJ1-2; D is unclear. This CDR3 has 15 amino acids. Germline CDR1 ENHRY, CDR2 SYGVKD. Trimming pared 3 bases from V and 2 bases from J, leaving 13 bases between. The CDR3 DNA reads as TGTGCCATCAGTGATCTGGTCAGCTTAAACTATGGCTACACCTTC. Its protein product is CAISDLVSLNYGYTF.

The gene calls are TRBV4-2 and TRBJ2-5, with D uncertain. Germline CDR1 is LGHNA and CDR2 is YNFKEQ. The CDR3 has 14 amino acids. V dropped 0 bases and J dropped 5 bases, with 10 bases sitting between them. CDR3 loop: CASSQDWGGETQYF. CDR3 nucleotides: TGTGCCAGCAGCCAAGATTGGGGTGGGGAGACCCAGTACTTC.

The chain carries TRBV5-4 and TRBJ1-1, with TRBD1 as a possible D gene (5 bases). CDR3 length equals 14 residues. Trimming shortened V by 4 bases and J by 1 base, and 11 bases separated the two germline ends. Per the germline V gene, CDR1 is SGHNT and CDR2 is YYREEE (reference sequence). CDR3 nucleotide sequence: TGTGCCAGCAGCACAGGCGGGGGGAACACTGAAGCTTTCTTT. It specifies CASSTGGGNTEAFF.

The chain combines TRBV7-6 with TRBJ2-1; TRBD2 aligns across 9 bases. Losses at the gene ends were 4 bases for V and 6 bases for J; bases not matched to a gene: 7. Germline CDR1 SGHVS, CDR2 FNYEAQ. The CDR3 sequence is 15 residues long. CDR3 in amino acids: CASSSGVAGVNEQFF. The CDR3 DNA reads TGTGCCAGCAGCTCTGGGGTAGCGGGAGTCAATGAGCAGTTCTTC.

The chain carries TRBV10-1 and TRBJ2-1; D tentatively reads TRBD1 or TRBD2 (6 bases each). The germline V gene encodes CDR1 WNHNN and CDR2 SYGVQD (reference sequence). This CDR3 is built from 15 residues. The germline V and J ends were trimmed by 3 bases and 6 bases, with 15 bases remaining between them. The CDR3: CASSEGVSGANEQFF. Written as DNA, the CDR3 is TGCGCCAGCAGTGAAGGAGTTTCGGGGGCCAATGAGCAGTTCTTC.

The table lists this clone with a count of one. J is TRBJ2-7 and V is TRBV19; D remains unclear. Germline CDR1 LNHDA, CDR2 SQIVND (reference sequence). There are 13 residues in the CDR3. The ends were cut back, 5 bases at V and 3 bases at J, with 11 bases in the middle. Here the CDR3 reads CASSFRPGYEQYF. In nucleotides, the CDR3 is TGTGCCAGTAGTTTCCGACCGGGCTACGAGCAGTACTTC.

The chain links TRBV5-5 to TRBJ2-3; TRBD2 might be the D (6 bases). Germline V gene data show CDR1 as SGHKS and CDR2 as YYEKEE (reference sequence). The CDR3 runs 14 residues. Trimming pared 4 bases from V and 5 bases from J, leaving 14 bases between. The CDR3 here is CASSRENSKDTQYF. The CDR3 nucleotides read TGTGCCAGCAGCCGGGAGAACTCGAAAGATACGCAGTATTTT.

This rearrangement joins TRBV6-5 to TRBJ1-5; 7 bases agree with TRBD1. Germline CDR1 MNHEY, CDR2 SVGAGI. The V and J ends lost 2 bases and 2 bases, in that order; junction bases with no gene match: 6. The CDR3 is 16 amino acids. CDR3 in amino acids: CASSYVDREGNQPQHF. DNA for the CDR3: TGTGCCAGCAGTTACGTTGACAGGGAGGGCAATCAGCCCCAGCATTTT.

The V and J genes are TRBV29-1 and TRBJ1-4; 7 nucleotides line up with TRBD1. Germline loops: CDR1 SQVTM, CDR2 ANQGSEA. V was pared by 3 bases and J by 5 bases, with 0 bases of the junction left unmatched. The CDR3 is 12 amino acids. CDR3: CSVETGNEKLFF. DNA of the CDR3: TGCAGCGTTGAGACAGGGAATGAAAAACTGTTTTTT.

The rearrangement joins TRBV29-1 to TRBJ1-1; unclear D gene. CDR3 size: 13 residues. Trimming removed 8 bases from V and 4 bases from J, with 17 bases in between. Looked up from germline, CDR1 is SQVTM and CDR2 is ANQGSEA. Written as DNA, the CDR3 is TGCAGCATACCGCCGGGTGAATCCACTGAAGCTTTCTTT. It specifies CSIPPGESTEAFF.

V usage is TRBV5-6 and J usage is TRBJ2-7; D is perhaps TRBD1 (5 bases). Trimming pared 4 bases from V and 3 bases from J, leaving 11 bases between. The germline gives CDR1 SGHDT, CDR2 YYEEEE. The CDR3 spans 13 residues. CDR3 nucleotides: TGTGCCAGCAGCAAAGGGGCAAGCTACGAGCAGTACTTC. Protein product: CASSKGASYEQYF.

This rearrangement joins TRBV5-4 to TRBJ2-4; TRBD2 matches at 13 bases. The CDR3 extends over 18 amino acids. Germline V gene lookup returns CDR1 SGHNT and CDR2 YYREEE (reference sequence). After removal of 1 base from V and 2 bases from J, the junction contained 6 bases not matched to a gene. The CDR3 region has the DNA TGTGCCAGCAGCTTGACTAGCGGGAGGGCCGGGACCAAAAACATTCAGTACTTC. This encodes CASSLTSGRAGTKNIQYF.

This clone was found a few times. The rearrangement uses TRBV7-9 and TRBJ1-1; unclear D gene. The V gene's germline CDR1 is SEHNR and CDR2 FQNEAQ (reference sequence). Trimming removed 2 bases at V and 11 bases at J, with 15 bases between. CDR3 length: 13 amino acids. As DNA, the CDR3 is TGTGCCAGCAGCTTACCCGGTGGGGTGGCCGCTTTCTTT. Its translation is CASSLPGGVAAFF.

The gene calls are TRBV7-9 and TRBJ2-5; perhaps TRBD2 as D (5 bases). Trimming stripped 3 bases from V and 5 bases from J, with 16 bases between. Germline CDR1 and CDR2: SEHNR and FQNEAQ (reference sequence). This CDR3 contains 15 residues. The CDR3 DNA follows: TGTGCCAGCAGCTTCCCCCGAAAGGGAGTGGAGACCCAGTACTTC. It is translated as CASSFPRKGVETQYF.

V usage is TRBV18 and J usage is TRBJ2-7; TRBD1 matches at 8 bases. V was pared by 5 bases and J by 3 bases, with 6 bases of the junction left unmatched. Looked up from germline, CDR1 is KGHSH and CDR2 is LQKENI. The CDR3 extends over 14 amino acids. CDR3 in DNA: TGTGCCAGCTCATCAGCCGGGACAGGCTACGAGCAGTACTTC. Its translation is CASSSAGTGYEQYF.

The J gene is TRBJ1-3, the V gene TRBV4-1; a weak D match, TRBD1 (5 bases). Germline assignment: CDR1 MGHRA and CDR2 YSYEKL. V was pared by 1 base and J by 4 bases, with 14 bases between. The CDR3 is 16 residues long. The CDR3 region is CASSQVKGGEGNTIYF. CDR3 coding DNA: TGCGCCAGCAGCCAAGTGAAGGGAGGGGAAGGAAACACCATATATTTT.

Of note for this clone: Different DNA sequences within this sample yield the same CDR3. V and J are TRBV28 and TRBJ2-7, with TRBD1 identical over 10 bases. Trimming took 3 bases from V and 2 from J; bases not matched to a gene: 1. Germline-derived CDR1 and CDR2 are MDHEN and SYDVKM. The CDR3 length is 14 residues. The CDR3 protein is CASSLTGGAYEQYF. Here the CDR3 DNA reads TGTGCCAGCAGTTTGACAGGGGGCGCCTACGAGCAGTACTTC.

The chain couples TRBV27 to TRBJ1-2; D is unresolved. V was trimmed by 3 bases and J by 1 base, leaving 6 bases between them. Germline V lookup: CDR1 MNHEY, CDR2 SMNVEV (reference sequence). CDR3 length: 13 amino acids. The CDR3 DNA reads TGTGCCAGCAGTTTGAGGAGTAACTATGGCTACACCTTC. This encodes CASSLRSNYGYTF.